This T cell receptor beta chain was obtained from a study of control samples from healthy donors and cancer patients. This clone appeared a single time. Profiled with immunoSEQ multiplex PCR; TCRdb holds only in-frame clones, not every one. The sample yields roughly 150,000 clones, 80% to 95% seen once. The specimen sequenced was blood. The clonotype was recovered from a man aged 18 to 30 in good health.

The CDR3, as DNA: TGTGCCAGTAGTAGATCCAGGCTGGGGACCCAGTACTTC. Protein sequence: CASSRSRLGTQYF. This rearrangement joins TRBV19 to TRBJ2-5, with D hard to call. The CDR3 contains 13 residues. CDR1 and CDR2 from the germline V gene are LNHDA and SQIVND (reference sequence). The germline V and J ends were trimmed by 4 bases and 7 bases, with 13 bases remaining between them.